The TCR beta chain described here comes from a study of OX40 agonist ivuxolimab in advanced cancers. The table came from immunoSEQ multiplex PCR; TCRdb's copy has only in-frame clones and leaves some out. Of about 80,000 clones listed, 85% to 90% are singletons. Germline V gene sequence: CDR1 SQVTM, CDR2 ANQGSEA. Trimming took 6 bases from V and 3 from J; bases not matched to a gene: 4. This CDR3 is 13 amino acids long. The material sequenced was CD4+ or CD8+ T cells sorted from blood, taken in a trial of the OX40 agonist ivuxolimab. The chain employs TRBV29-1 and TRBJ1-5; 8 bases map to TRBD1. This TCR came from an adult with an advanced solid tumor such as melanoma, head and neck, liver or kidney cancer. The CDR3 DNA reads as TGCAGCGTGGAGACAGGGGTCAATCAGCCCCAGCATTTT. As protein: CSVETGVNQPQHF.